The clone carrying this T cell receptor (beta chain) was counted between two and nine times. Drawn from each donor were 7.5 to 10 milliliters of peripheral blood. Germline CDR1 and CDR2: SEHNR and FQNEAQ (reference sequence). The germline V and J ends were trimmed by 2 bases and 1 base, with 8 bases remaining between them. The CDR3 totals 15 residues. Sample-barcoded 5' priming and a J-beta primer mix drove a second PCR of 7 to 11 cycles. TCRdb analysed the 5' RACE reads with MiXCR anew, one entry per CDR3 protein. This sample has over 700,000 distinct CDR3 sequences; roughly 25% occur once, and the top ten carry 9.4%. This sample is part of a study of blood T cells in healthy people across ages. These sequences were also reported in another study, on T cells of mothers and their children.

The clonotype was recovered from a boy younger than 18 in good health. The specimen was blood. V and J are TRBV7-9 and TRBJ2-2; a weak D match, TRBD1 (5 bases). The CDR3 sequence: CASSLKGKNTGELFF. The CDR3 DNA follows: TGTGCCAGCAGCTTAAAGGGGAAGAACACCGGGGAGCTGTTTTTT. The full variable domain, with the rest looked up from reference TRBV7-9 and TRBJ2-2, is DTGVSQNPRHKITKRGQNVTFRCDPISEHNRLYWYRQTLGQGPEFLTYFQNEAQLEKSRLLSDRFSAERPKGSFSTLEIQRTEQGDSAMYLCASSLKGKNTGELFFGEGSRLTVL.